These 16 T cell receptor beta chains were all obtained from the same sample, sequenced in a study of CD8+ T cells in alopecia areata. Stated treatment: oral pan-JAK inhibitor, 5-10 mg twice daily. The sequencing template was cDNA reverse transcribed from extracted RNA. TCRdb's copy holds only in-frame clones and misses some; the assay was immunoSEQ multiplex PCR. Of fewer than 250,000 clones listed, more than 50% were seen once; the top ten hold approximately 1%. Sequencing was performed on CD4+ T cells sorted from blood, taken at week 24, from a patient treated with tofacitinib. The receptors originated from a human donor with alopecia areata.

The genes are TRBV30 and TRBJ1-5, with 7 bases lining up with TRBD1. The CDR3 covers 13 residues. Trimming removed 1 base from V and 5 bases from J; junction bases left unmatched: 2. Germline V lookup: CDR1 GTSNPN, CDR2 SVGIG (reference sequence). CDR3 protein: CAWSDQGDQPQHF. CDR3 bases: TGTGCCTGGAGTGATCAGGGGGATCAGCCCCAGCATTTT.

Only one count was recorded for this clone. The V and J genes are TRBV6-5 and TRBJ1-6, with D possibly being TRBD1 (6 bases). Trimming cost V 6 bases and J 5 bases, with 11 bases left between them. Germline lookup yields CDR1 MNHEY and CDR2 SVGAGI. CDR3 length: 14 amino acids. The CDR3 sequence is CASRPGQNNSPLHF. Here the CDR3 DNA reads TGTGCCAGCAGGCCAGGACAGAATAATTCACCCCTCCACTTT.

This clone has just a few counts. The gene calls are TRBV19 and TRBJ2-2; 7 bases are a match to TRBD1. V shed 5 bases, J shed 7 bases, and the junction held 13 bases outside the gene matches. The V gene's germline CDR1 is LNHDA and CDR2 SQIVND (reference sequence). The CDR3 is made up of 16 amino acids. In DNA, the CDR3 is TGTGCCAGTAGTCTCAGGACAGGCCAGGCCGGCGGGGAGCTGTTTTTT. This gives the protein CASSLRTGQAGGELFF.

On this clone: Other DNA sequences in the sample encode the same CDR3. The chain has TRBV18 and TRBJ2-7, with D tentatively TRBD1 (6 bases). Germline CDR1 and CDR2: KGHSH and LQKENI. This CDR3 region has 13 residues. V lost 3 bases and J lost 3, with 9 bases in between. CDR3 sequence (DNA): TGTGCCAGCTCACCGTCGACAGGCTACGAGCAGTACTTC. Encoded protein: CASSPSTGYEQYF.

This rearrangement joins TRBV9 to TRBJ2-3, with 7 bases fitting TRBD1. From germline, CDR1 is SGDLS and CDR2 YYNGEE. Trimming removed 5 bases from V and 0 bases from J; junction bases left unmatched: 6. There are 15 residues in the CDR3. The CDR3 coding sequence is TGTGCCAGCAGTCTTGCGACAGGGAGCACAGATACGCAGTATTTT. Translation: CASSLATGSTDTQYF.

The chain combines TRBV6-1 with TRBJ2-2; either TRBD1 or TRBD2 may fit D (5 bases each). CDR3 length: 15 residues. The V gene lost 4 bases and the J gene lost 1 base, with 10 bases spanning the gap. Germline CDR1 MNHNS, CDR2 SASEGT. Written as DNA, the CDR3 is TGTGCCAGCAGTGCCGGGACGGAGAACACCGGGGAGCTGTTTTTT. It encodes CASSAGTENTGELFF.

As to this clone: Other nucleotide sequences in the sample specify the same CDR3. The chain uses TRBV20-1 and TRBJ2-3; D not resolved. The CDR3 covers 11 residues. V was cut by 5 bases and J by 3 bases, with 6 bases left in between. The germline CDR1 and CDR2 sequences are DFQATT and SNEGSKA (reference sequence). The CDR3 spells CSAGVTDTQYF. The CDR3 coding sequence is TGCAGTGCTGGGGTAACAGATACGCAGTATTTT.

In this sample, this clone turned up a few times. The chain recombines TRBV10-3 with TRBJ1-2; TRBD1 is a possible D gene (5 bases). The V gene's germline CDR1 is ENHRY and CDR2 SYGVKD. The CDR3 sequence is 13 residues long. The V end was cut by 5 bases, the J end by 8 bases, with 15 bases between. The CDR3 DNA reads TGTGCCATCAGTTTTATCAGGGTGGAGGGCTACACCTTC. Its translation: CAISFIRVEGYTF.

This rearrangement joins TRBV30 to TRBJ1-6; D possibly corresponds to TRBD1 (5 bases). CDR3 size: 13 residues. Trimming pared 1 base from V and 8 bases from J, leaving 9 bases between. Looked up from germline, CDR1 is GTSNPN and CDR2 is SVGIG (reference sequence). For the CDR3, the DNA is TGTGCCTGGAGTGAACGGGGGGATTCACCCCTCCACTTT. This translates into CAWSERGDSPLHF.

The genes are TRBV29-1 and TRBJ1-1; a weak D match, TRBD1 (5 bases). The germline V gene has CDR1 SQVTM and CDR2 ANQGSEA. The CDR3 totals 14 residues. V was trimmed by 4 bases and J by 1 base, leaving 13 bases between them. CDR3: CSVAPRQSNTEAFF. In DNA form, the CDR3 reads TGCAGCGTTGCCCCTAGACAGTCGAACACTGAAGCTTTCTTT. The variable domain in full, with the rest retrieved from reference TRBV29-1 and TRBJ1-1, is SAVISQKPSRDICQRGTSLTIQCQVDSQVTMMFWYRQQPGQSLTLIATANQGSEATYESGFVIDKFPISRPNLTFSTLTVSNMSPEDSSIYLCSVAPRQSNTEAFFGQGTRLTVV.

DNA for the CDR3: TGTGCCAGCAGGGACCTGAGGGTAAGAGAAGCTTTCTTT. It codes for CASRDLRVREAFF. This chain connects TRBV7-2 to TRBJ1-1; D remains unclear. Trimming cost V 6 bases and J 8 bases, with 16 bases left between them. The germline V gene has CDR1 SGHTA and CDR2 FQGNSA. This CDR3 has 13 amino acids.

The chain has TRBV30 and TRBJ1-2; D ambiguous. The V gene's germline CDR1 is GTSNPN and CDR2 SVGIG (reference sequence). The CDR3 runs 12 residues. V lost 5 bases to trimming and J lost 4 bases, with 11 bases between them. The CDR3 DNA reads TGTGCCTGGGACGAGGCGGGCTATGGCTACACCTTC. Translating gives CAWDEAGYGYTF.

The chain couples TRBV14 to TRBJ1-3; no clear D gene. Germline V gene sequence: CDR1 SGHDN, CDR2 FVKESK. V gave up 0 bases and J gave up 4 bases, with 10 bases separating them. This CDR3 comprises 15 residues. CDR3 DNA sequence: TGTGCCAGCAGCCAAGAAACTACCTTCGGAAACACCATATATTTT. As protein: CASSQETTFGNTIYF.

In its sample, this clone was seen once. The chain uses TRBV29-1 and TRBJ2-3, with D perhaps matching TRBD1 (6 bases). Germline CDR1 and CDR2: SQVTM and ANQGSEA. CDR3 length: 14 residues. Trimming pared 4 bases from V and 4 bases from J, leaving 15 bases between. CDR3: CSVVGDTAADTQYF. DNA of the CDR3: TGCAGCGTTGTTGGGGACACGGCGGCAGATACGCAGTATTTT.

The V and J genes are TRBV29-1 and TRBJ1-1; 8 bases agree with TRBD1. Germline CDR1 and CDR2: SQVTM and ANQGSEA. The CDR3 covers 14 residues. Trimming at V came to 5 bases and at J to 1 base, leaving 6 bases not matched to a gene. The CDR3 DNA reads TGCAGCGTTCAACCCGGACAGGGGAACACTGAAGCTTTCTTT. Amino acids: CSVQPGQGNTEAFF.

The chain carries TRBV18 and TRBJ2-1; TRBD1 is a possible D gene (5 bases). Between the trimmed V and J ends, which lost 2 bases and 7 bases, there was a span of 18 bases. There are 16 residues in the CDR3. CDR1 KGHSH and CDR2 LQKENI come from the germline V gene. The CDR3 protein is CASSPFGQGEGNEQFF. CDR3 nucleotides: TGTGCCAGCTCACCATTTGGTCAAGGGGAAGGGAATGAGCAGTTCTTC.